Listed here is a single TCR beta chain. These data originate in a study of shared clonotypes between healthy human individuals. Using immunoSEQ multiplex PCR, the repertoire was profiled, and TCRdb retains in-frame clones only, with some absent. Among 2 million to 2.5 million clones, 85% to 95% were seen once, and the ten largest hold more than 0.1%. CDR3 size: 14 residues. Germline assignment: CDR1 MNHNS and CDR2 SASEGT. J was trimmed by 6 bases and V by 5 bases; bases with no gene match: 7. The sequenced sample consisted of naive CD4+ T cells sorted from blood. The subset here: CD45RA+ positively selected. The chain uses TRBV6-1 and TRBJ1-1; TRBD1 agrees at 9 bases. This receptor was identified in a man between 18 and 29 years old in good health. The CDR3 loop reads CASSKLGQGSEAFF. CDR3 in DNA: TGTGCCAGCAGTAAGCTGGGACAGGGTTCTGAAGCTTTCTTT.